A selection of T cell receptor beta chains follows, all from one sample in a study of blood T cell repertoires in COVID-19. Clones were read by immunoSEQ multiplex PCR, and TCRdb kept only the in-frame ones, dropping some. Here the sample spans roughly 200,000 clones, 80% to 90% being singletons. Sequenced: PBMCs or T cells enriched from blood (not recorded which). Every receptor here comes from a woman between 45 and 60 years old who had been exposed to COVID-19. Each CDR3 is given with its conserved first and last residue. D genes are given only for firm matches. A clone size is listed for some rows: how often the clone was seen (once, few, many), or a class if it is expanded.

TRBJ2-1,TRBD1,TRBV11-3,NA,CASSQTGTGFNEQFF,TGTGCCAGCAGCCAGACCGGGACAGGGTTCAATGAGCAGTTCTTC
TRBJ1-5,NA,TRBV11-2,NA,CASSPEGVGGQPQHF,TGTGCCAGCAGCCCCGAAGGGGTGGGGGGTCAGCCCCAGCATTTT
TRBJ2-7,TRBD2,TRBV5-1,NA,CASSFGTSVTYEQYF,TGCGCCAGCAGCTTCGGAACTAGCGTCACCTACGAGCAGTACTTC
TRBJ1-3,NA,TRBV7-2,NA,CASSLEVSGNTIYF,TGTGCCAGCAGCTTAGAGGTCTCAGGGAACACCATATATTTT
TRBJ1-1,NA,TRBV5-1,few,CASNMGGFGAEAFF,TGCGCCAGCAACATGGGGGGGTTCGGTGCTGAAGCTTTCTTT
TRBJ2-7,NA,TRBV28,NA,CASTPREAYSYEQYF,TGTGCCAGCACCCCAAGGGAGGCCTATTCCTACGAGCAGTACTTC
TRBJ1-2,NA,TRBV19,NA,CASSIEGSTGGYTF,TGTGCCAGTAGTATAGAGGGTTCTACCGGGGGCTACACCTTC
TRBJ2-5,TRBD2,TRBV13,few,CASSFGTSGNQETQYF,TGTGCCAGCAGCTTTGGGACTAGCGGAAACCAAGAGACCCAGTACTTC
TRBJ2-7,TRBD1,TRBV5-6,NA,CASSLRGQGTEQYF,TGTGCCAGCAGCTTAAGGGGACAGGGGACCGAGCAGTACTTC
TRBJ2-2,NA,TRBV12-3/TRBV12-4,NA,CASKYSHIRELFF,TGTGCCAGCAAGTATTCTCACATCCGGGAGCTGTTTTTT
TRBJ2-3,TRBD2,TRBV11-2,NA,CASSLDGGVTDTQYF,TGTGCCAGCAGCTTAGATGGGGGGGTCACAGATACGCAGTATTTT
TRBJ2-7,NA,TRBV12-2,NA,CASRYVAGQGRREQYF,TGTGCAAGTCGCTACGTAGCGGGACAGGGGCGACGCGAGCAGTACTTC
TRBJ1-1,NA,TRBV27,once,CASSLAGRAFF,TGTGCCAGCAGTTTGGCGGGTAGGGCTTTCTTT
TRBJ2-3,TRBD1,TRBV5-1,NA,CASSRGGNTDTQYF,TGCGCCAGCTCCCGAGGGGGCAACACAGATACGCAGTATTTT
TRBJ1-2,NA,TRBV5-4,few,CASSPDRYGYTF,TGTGCCAGCAGCCCCGACAGATATGGCTACACCTTC
TRBJ1-1,TRBD1,TRBV6-2/TRBV6-3,once,CASSYRAGGMNTEAFF,TGTGCCAGCAGTTACCGCGCAGGGGGTATGAACACTGAAGCTTTCTTT
TRBJ2-5,NA,TRBV5-4,NA,CASSSEAETQYF,TGTGCCAGCAGCTCGGAGGCAGAGACCCAGTACTTC
TRBJ1-5,NA,TRBV19,NA,CASSGSGGNQPQHF,TGTGCCAGTAGTGGTTCGGGGGGCAATCAGCCCCAGCATTTT
TRBJ2-1,TRBD2,TRBV15,NA,CATSHLAVFDNEQFF,TGTGCCACCAGCCACCTAGCGGTGTTCGACAATGAGCAGTTCTTC
TRBJ2-3,TRBD1,TRBV5-1,NA,CASSFDGGQTDTQYF,TGCGCCAGCAGCTTCGATGGGGGACAGACAGATACGCAGTATTTT
TRBJ1-1,TRBD1,TRBV7-9,NA,CASSLGTGSEAFF,TGTGCCAGCAGCCTCGGGACAGGATCTGAAGCTTTCTTT
TRBJ1-5,NA,TRBV9,NA,CASSVDTGIGQPQHF,TGTGCCAGCAGCGTAGATACAGGGATAGGTCAGCCCCAGCATTTT
TRBJ1-5,NA,TRBV18,NA,CASSPESGLGNQPQHF,TGTGCCAGCTCACCCGAATCCGGGTTGGGCAATCAGCCCCAGCATTTT
TRBJ2-1,TRBD2,TRBV20-1,NA,CSASLLAGGLSSYNEQFF,TGCAGTGCTAGTCTACTAGCGGGGGGGTTAAGCTCCTACAATGAGCAGTTCTTC
TRBJ1-2,TRBD1,TRBV19,NA,CASSMKGQNYGYTF,TGTGCCAGTAGTATGAAGGGACAGAACTATGGCTACACCTTC
TRBJ1-1,TRBD1,TRBV7-3,NA,CASSAPGQLEAFF,TGTGCCAGCAGCGCCCCGGGACAGCTAGAAGCTTTCTTT
TRBJ1-1,NA,TRBV28,NA,CASSLLGRDAFF,TGTGCCAGCAGTCTCCTCGGGAGAGACGCTTTCTTT
TRBJ2-1,NA,TRBV7-2,NA,CASSPQRTSWFF,TGTGCCAGCAGCCCCCAAAGGACAAGTTGGTTCTTC
TRBJ2-7,TRBD1,TRBV5-1,few,CASSAGTVSYEQYF,TGCGCCAGCAGCGCAGGGACAGTCTCCTACGAGCAGTACTTC
TRBJ2-7,NA,TRBV28,NA,CASSLYSYEQYF,TGTGCCAGCAGTTTGTACAGCTACGAGCAGTACTTC
TRBJ2-1,NA,TRBV24-1,NA,CATGGNNEQFF,TGTGCCACCGGGGGGAACAATGAGCAGTTCTTC
TRBJ1-3,NA,TRBV6-5,NA,CATSPGRGNTIYF,TGTGCCACCTCCCCGGGGAGGGGAAACACCATATATTTT
TRBJ1-5,TRBD1,TRBV6-2/TRBV6-3,NA,CASRPIGQGGNQPQHF,TGTGCCAGCAGACCTATCGGACAGGGAGGCAATCAGCCCCAGCATTTT
TRBJ1-4,TRBD1,TRBV7-9,NA,CASSIKQGPNEKLFF,TGTGCCAGCAGCATAAAACAGGGGCCTAATGAAAAACTGTTTTTT
TRBJ1-3,NA,TRBV6-2/TRBV6-3,NA,CASSYGRGGNTIYF,TGTGCCAGCAGTTACGGCAGGGGCGGAAACACCATATATTTT
TRBJ1-1,TRBD1,TRBV30,NA,CAWSLGQFFTEAFF,TGTGCCTGGAGCTTGGGACAGTTTTTCACTGAAGCTTTCTTT
TRBJ1-1,NA,TRBV9,NA,CASSVEYQGTEAFF,TGTGCCAGCAGCGTAGAGTACCAGGGAACTGAAGCTTTCTTT
TRBJ1-4,NA,TRBV5-8,NA,CASSAAVGAWEKLFF,TGTGCCAGCAGCGCGGCGGTGGGGGCATGGGAAAAACTGTTTTTT
TRBJ1-2,NA,TRBV2,NA,CASREQGLNYGYTF,TGTGCCAGCAGGGAACAGGGTTTAAACTATGGCTACACCTTC
TRBJ1-3,TRBD1,TRBV11-2,NA,CASRWTGRNTIYF,TGTGCCAGCAGATGGACAGGACGTAACACCATATATTTT
TRBJ1-3,NA,TRBV11-2,few,CASSLGTVNTIYF,TGTGCCAGCAGCTTAGGGACAGTCAACACCATATATTTT
TRBJ2-1,TRBD1,TRBV6-5,NA,CASSIPGGGNNEQFF,TGTGCCAGCAGTATCCCAGGGGGCGGTAACAATGAGCAGTTCTTC